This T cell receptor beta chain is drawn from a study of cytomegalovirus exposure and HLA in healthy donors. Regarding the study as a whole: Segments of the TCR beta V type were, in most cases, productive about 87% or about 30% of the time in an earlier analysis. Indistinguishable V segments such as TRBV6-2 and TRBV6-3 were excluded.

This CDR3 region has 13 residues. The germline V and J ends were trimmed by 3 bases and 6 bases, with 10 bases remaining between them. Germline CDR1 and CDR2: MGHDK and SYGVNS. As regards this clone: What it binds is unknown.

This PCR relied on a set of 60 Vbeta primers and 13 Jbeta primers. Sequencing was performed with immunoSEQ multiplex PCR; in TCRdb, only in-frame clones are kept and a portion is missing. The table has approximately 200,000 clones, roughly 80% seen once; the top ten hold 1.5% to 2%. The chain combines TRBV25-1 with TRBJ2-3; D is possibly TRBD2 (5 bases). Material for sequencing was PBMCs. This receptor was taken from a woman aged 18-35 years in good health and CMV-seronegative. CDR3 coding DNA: TGTGCCAGCAGTGACGGGTTAGCGGATACGCAGTATTTT. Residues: CASSDGLADTQYF.